The 3 T cell receptor beta chains listed next were all sequenced from one sample in a study of vaccination and CD4 T cells after COVID-19. CD4+ T cells that had been cultured provided DNA sequenced with the Oncomine TCR Beta short-read assay. TCRdb re-called the PCR reads with MiXCR, one entry per CDR3 protein. This table has some 15,000 distinct CDR3 sequences, roughly 30% appearing once. Treatment noted: approximately 11-day PBMC culture with coronavirus spike peptide pools or control peptides (ViraFEST assay). For these TCRs, the target antigens are not known. Sample: CD4+ T cells from blood, cultured in vitro, taken after SARS-CoV-2 vaccination. The receptors come from a human donor who had recovered from COVID-19.

The chain joins TRBV5-1 to TRBJ2-5; TRBD1 is a possible D gene (8 bases). This CDR3 comprises 15 residues. V lost 6 bases to trimming and J lost 2 bases, with 17 bases between them. The germline gives CDR1 SGHRS, CDR2 YFSETQ. The CDR3 region is CASNRGGSGQETQYF. In DNA form, the CDR3 reads TGCGCCAGCAACAGGGGGGGCAGCGGACAAGAGACCCAGTACTTC.

CDR3 region: CASSFPRQGNSPLHF. The CDR3 DNA is TGTGCCAGCAGTTTCCCCCGCCAGGGCAATTCACCCCTCCACTTT. J is TRBJ1-6 and V is TRBV28; the D gene is possibly TRBD1 (5 bases). This CDR3 is 15 amino acids long. With 3 bases removed from V and 7 bases from J, the gap between germline ends came to 13 bases. Germline V gene data show CDR1 as MDHEN and CDR2 as SYDVKM.

The rearrangement uses TRBV4-1 and TRBJ2-3, with D perhaps given as TRBD1 or TRBD2 (5 bases each). The CDR3 loop spans 14 amino acids. With 4 bases removed from V and 9 bases from J, the gap between germline ends came to 17 bases. Germline V lookup: CDR1 MGHRA, CDR2 YSYEKL. CDR3: CASSLGTSVSTQYF. The CDR3 region has the DNA TGCGCCAGCAGCCTAGGGACGTCTGTGAGCACGCAGTATTTT.